The sequence of this T cell receptor (beta chain) was determined in a study of OX40 agonist ivuxolimab in advanced cancers. Study-level background: Ivuxolimab, an agonist antibody against OX40 (CD134), was given to patients.

The protocol was immunoSEQ multiplex PCR, while the TCRdb copy is restricted to in-frame clones and leaves out a portion. The sample records about 120,000 clones, about 94% being singletons. The sequence derives from an adult with an advanced solid tumor such as melanoma, head and neck, liver or kidney cancer. Sequences were derived from CD4+ or CD8+ T cells sorted from blood, sampled in a trial of the OX40 agonist ivuxolimab.

CDR3 nucleotide sequence: TGTGCCAGCAGCTCGGACAGTAAACTCACAGATACGCAGTATTTT. Encoded protein: CASSSDSKLTDTQYF. V and J are TRBV7-3 and TRBJ2-3; perhaps TRBD1 as D (6 bases). The V end was cut by 4 bases, the J end by 2 bases, with 13 bases between. The V gene's germline CDR1 is SGHTA and CDR2 FQGTGA. The CDR3 spans 15 residues. The complete variable domain, with remaining parts taken from reference TRBV7-3 and TRBJ2-3, reads GAGVSQTPSNKVTEKGKYVELRCDPISGHTALYWYRQSLGQGPEFLIYFQGTGAADDSGLPNDRFFAVRPEGSVSTLKIQRTERGDSAVYLCASSSDSKLTDTQYFGPGTRLTVL.